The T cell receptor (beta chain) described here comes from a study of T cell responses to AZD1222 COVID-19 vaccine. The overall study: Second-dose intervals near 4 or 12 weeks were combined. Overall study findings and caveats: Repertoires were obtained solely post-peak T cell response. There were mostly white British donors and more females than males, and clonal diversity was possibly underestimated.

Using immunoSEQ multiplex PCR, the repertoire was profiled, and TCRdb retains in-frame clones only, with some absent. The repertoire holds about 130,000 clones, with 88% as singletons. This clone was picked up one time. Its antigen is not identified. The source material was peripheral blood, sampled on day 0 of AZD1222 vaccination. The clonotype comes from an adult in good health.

In DNA form, the CDR3 reads TGCGCCAGCAGCCAGGGGGTGAGCGGAAACTACAATGAGCAGTTCTTC. Translated: CASSQGVSGNYNEQFF. The V and J genes are TRBV5-1 and TRBJ2-1; 7 nucleotides match TRBD1. Per the germline V gene, CDR1 is SGHRS and CDR2 is YFSETQ. CDR3 length: 16 amino acids. V trimming: 4 bases; J trimming: 3 bases; junction bases outside the gene matches: 10.